This TCR beta chain appears in the sequencing data of a study of OX40 agonist ivuxolimab in advanced cancers. Looking at the study overall: The study gave patients intravenous ivuxolimab at 0.01 to 10 mg/kg every 2 weeks.

The table came from immunoSEQ multiplex PCR; TCRdb's copy has only in-frame clones and leaves some out. The repertoire holds fewer than 55,000 clones, with around 87% as singletons. The CDR3 is made up of 18 amino acids. Germline V gives CDR1 MNHEY, CDR2 SMNVEV (reference sequence). With 2 bases clipped from V and 3 bases from J, the junction kept 11 bases outside the gene matches. Material: CD4+ or CD8+ T cells sorted from blood, obtained in a trial of the OX40 agonist ivuxolimab. The TCR originated in an adult with an advanced solid tumor such as melanoma, head and neck, liver or kidney cancer. The V gene is TRBV27, the J gene TRBJ2-2; 8 bases are a match to TRBD2. CDR3: CASSLRGSGGRYTGELFF. DNA of the CDR3: TGTGCCAGCAGTTTACGAGGGTCTGGCGGGAGGTACACCGGGGAGCTGTTTTTT.